The rows below give T cell receptor beta chains drawn from one sample of a study of cytomegalovirus exposure and HLA in healthy donors. Produced via immunoSEQ multiplex PCR; TCRdb's table is partial and in-frame only. The sample has 110,000 to 150,000 clones; the top ten hold approximately 1%. The sequencing input was PBMCs. The receptors come from a male donor in good health and CMV-seronegative. Each CDR3 is given with its conserved first and last residue. D genes are given only for firm matches.

TRBV4-3,NA,TRBJ1-3,TGCGCCAGCAGCTATTCCTGGAGCTCTGGAAACACCATATATTTT,CASSYSWSSGNTIYF
TRBV9,NA,TRBJ1-3,TGTGCCAGCAGCGCCAACAGGGCGACCATATATTTT,CASSANRATIYF
TRBV2,TRBD1,TRBJ1-2,TGTGCCAGCAGTTTAGATCAGGGGGTCCTCCACTATGGCTACACCTTC,CASSLDQGVLHYGYTF
TRBV11-2,TRBD2,TRBJ2-3,TGTGCCAGCAGCTCCCTAGCGGGCACAGATACGCAGTATTTT,CASSSLAGTDTQYF
TRBV6-6,TRBD2,TRBJ2-7,TGTGCCAGCAGTTACCTAGCGGGAGGAAGCTACGAGCAGTACTTC,CASSYLAGGSYEQYF
TRBV6-6,TRBD2,TRBJ2-1,TGTGCCAGCAACCCCCGGGAGGGCAATGAGCAGTTCTTC,CASNPREGNEQFF
TRBV19,NA,TRBJ1-2,TGTGCCAGTAGTCTCCCGGGGGTAGCCTATGGCTACACCTTC,CASSLPGVAYGYTF
TRBV9,TRBD2,TRBJ2-1,TGTGCCAGCAGCCCTTCTAGCGGGAGGGCCCATGAGCAGTTCTTC,CASSPSSGRAHEQFF
TRBV25-1,NA,TRBJ1-2,TGTGCCAGCAGTGGGCAGGGATATGGCTACACCTTC,CASSGQGYGYTF
TRBV7-9,NA,TRBJ1-5,TGTGCCAGCAGCTTAGGAGGGCCCCAGCATTTT,CASSLGGPQHF
TRBV7-9,NA,TRBJ2-2,TGTGCCAGCAGCACAGGAAAAACCGGGGAGCTGTTTTTT,CASSTGKTGELFF
TRBV27,NA,TRBJ1-2,TGTGCCAGCAGTTTCCAGGGTTCGAACTATGGCTACACCTTC,CASSFQGSNYGYTF
TRBV10-1,TRBD1,TRBJ1-2,TGCGCCAGCAGTCCTAGACAGGGGGGGGATGGCTACACCTTC,CASSPRQGGDGYTF
TRBV19,TRBD1,TRBJ2-3,TGTGCCAGTAGTTTCGGGACAGGGGGTGTTACAGATACGCAGTATTTT,CASSFGTGGVTDTQYF
TRBV7-2,TRBD2,TRBJ2-1,TGTGCCAGCAGCTTGCCGCTAGCGGGGGGGAGCAATGAGCAGTTCTTC,CASSLPLAGGSNEQFF
TRBV7-2,NA,TRBJ1-2,TGTGCCAGCAGCTTAGGATTAGCCTACCGCTATGGCTACACCTTC,CASSLGLAYRYGYTF
TRBV10-1,TRBD1,TRBJ2-7,TGCGCCAGCAGTGAAGGGGGACAGGGCATATACGAGCAGTACTTC,CASSEGGQGIYEQYF